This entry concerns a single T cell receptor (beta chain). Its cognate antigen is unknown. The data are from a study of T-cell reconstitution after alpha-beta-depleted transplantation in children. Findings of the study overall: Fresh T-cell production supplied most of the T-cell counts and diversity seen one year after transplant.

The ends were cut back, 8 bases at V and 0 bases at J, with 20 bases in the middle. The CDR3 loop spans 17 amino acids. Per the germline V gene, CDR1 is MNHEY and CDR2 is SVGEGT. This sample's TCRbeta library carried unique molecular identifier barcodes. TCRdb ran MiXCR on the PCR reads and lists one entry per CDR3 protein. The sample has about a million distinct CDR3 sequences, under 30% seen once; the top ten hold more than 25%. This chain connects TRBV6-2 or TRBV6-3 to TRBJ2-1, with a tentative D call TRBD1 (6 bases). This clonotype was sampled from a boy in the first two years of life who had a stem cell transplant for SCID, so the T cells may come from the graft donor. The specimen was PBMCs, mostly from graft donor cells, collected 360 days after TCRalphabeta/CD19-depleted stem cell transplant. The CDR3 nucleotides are TGTGCCAGCCTTCCTTGGGGGCTACCTAGCTCCTACAATGAGCAGTTCTTC. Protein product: CASLPWGLPSSYNEQFF.